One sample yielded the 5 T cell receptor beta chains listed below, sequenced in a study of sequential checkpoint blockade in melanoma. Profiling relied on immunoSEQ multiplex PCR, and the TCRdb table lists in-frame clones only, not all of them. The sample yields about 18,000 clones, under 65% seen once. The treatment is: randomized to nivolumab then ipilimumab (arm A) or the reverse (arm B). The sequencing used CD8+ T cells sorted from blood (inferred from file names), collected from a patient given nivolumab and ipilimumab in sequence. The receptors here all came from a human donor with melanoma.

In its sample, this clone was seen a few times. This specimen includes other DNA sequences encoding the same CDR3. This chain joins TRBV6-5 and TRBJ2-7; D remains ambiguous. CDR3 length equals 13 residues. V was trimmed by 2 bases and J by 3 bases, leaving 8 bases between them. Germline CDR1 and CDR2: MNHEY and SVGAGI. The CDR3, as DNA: TGTGCCAGCAGTTACGGCCAAATCTACGAGCAGTACTTC. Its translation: CASSYGQIYEQYF.

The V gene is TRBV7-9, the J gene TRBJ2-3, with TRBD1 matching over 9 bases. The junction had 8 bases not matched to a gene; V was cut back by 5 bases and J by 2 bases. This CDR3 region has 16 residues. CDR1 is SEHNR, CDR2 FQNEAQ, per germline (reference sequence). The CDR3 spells CASSPPQGAITDTQYF. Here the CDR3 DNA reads TGTGCCAGCAGCCCTCCACAGGGGGCTATCACAGATACGCAGTATTTT.

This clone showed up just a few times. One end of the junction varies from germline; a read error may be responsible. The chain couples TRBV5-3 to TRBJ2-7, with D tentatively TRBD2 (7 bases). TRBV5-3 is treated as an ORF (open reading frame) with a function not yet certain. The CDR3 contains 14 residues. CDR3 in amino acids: CASTTGGSSYEQYF. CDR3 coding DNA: TGCGCCAGCACCACGGGGGGCTCCTCCTACGAGCAGTACTTC.

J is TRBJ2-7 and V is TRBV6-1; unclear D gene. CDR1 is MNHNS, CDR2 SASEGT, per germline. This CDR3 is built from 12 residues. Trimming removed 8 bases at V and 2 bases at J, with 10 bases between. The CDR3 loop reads CASREPPYEQYF. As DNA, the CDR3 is TGTGCCAGCCGAGAACCTCCCTACGAGCAGTACTTC.

The CDR3 DNA sequence: TGCAGCGTAGTTTACAGGGGCTACGAGCAGTACTTC. Residues: CSVVYRGYEQYF. This chain uses TRBV29-1 with TRBJ2-7; 7 positions agree with TRBD1. Germline assignment: CDR1 SQVTM and CDR2 ANQGSEA. V shed 6 bases, J shed 3 bases, and the junction held 5 bases outside the gene matches. This CDR3 is 12 amino acids long.